The rows below give T cell receptor beta chains drawn from one sample of a study of blood T cell repertoires in COVID-19. Profiling relied on immunoSEQ multiplex PCR, and the TCRdb table lists in-frame clones only, not all of them. The data contain roughly 700,000 clones, approximately 90% of them singletons. The sample consisted of peripheral blood. The origin of the receptors is a woman in her late teens or twenties with acute or convalescent COVID-19. CDR3s include the opening cysteine and the closing phenylalanine or tryptophan. D genes are given only for firm matches. Some rows mark clone size as missing; the rest say once, few, many or name a class of expanded clone.

V,size,D,J,DNA,CDR3
TRBV5-6,NA,NA,TRBJ1-2,TGTGCCAGCAGCTTGGTGGCGGGGGCGCTTTCGTATGGCTACACCTTC,CASSLVAGALSYGYTF
TRBV24-1,NA,TRBD1,TRBJ1-1,TGTGCCACCAAATCGGGACAGTTTGAAGCTTTCTTT,CATKSGQFEAFF
TRBV23-1,NA,NA,TRBJ1-5,TGCGCCAGCTCCCTCGGGGATCCGAAGGAAGGCAATCAGCCCCAGCATTTT,CASSLGDPKEGNQPQHF
TRBV5-4,NA,NA,TRBJ2-7,TGTGCCAGCAGCTTGGCAGGAAGGTCCTACGAGCAGTACTTC,CASSLAGRSYEQYF
TRBV28,NA,NA,TRBJ2-7,TGTGCCAGCAGTTTAACTGGCGACAGCTCCTACGAGCAGTACTTC,CASSLTGDSSYEQYF
TRBV6-2/TRBV6-3,NA,TRBD2,TRBJ2-1,TGTGCCAGCAGTTACCCTACTCATTCTCCCAACCCTAGCGGGGGGGCCCCTGAGCAGTTCTTC,CASSYPTHSPNPSGGAPEQFF
TRBV10-3,NA,NA,TRBJ1-2,TGTGCCATCAGTGTAGCCCTGGACACAAACTATGGCTACACCTTC,CAISVALDTNYGYTF
TRBV2,few,TRBD1,TRBJ1-2,TGTGCCAGCAGTGGCAGGGGGCCCTATGGCTACACCTTC,CASSGRGPYGYTF
TRBV7-9,NA,NA,TRBJ1-2,TGTGCCAGCAGCGCGTCTTCCACTAACTATGGCTACACCTTC,CASSASSTNYGYTF
TRBV9,NA,NA,TRBJ1-1,TGTGCCAGCAGCGAGTCGACAGGGAACACTGAAGCTTTCTTT,CASSESTGNTEAFF
TRBV7-3,NA,TRBD1,TRBJ2-1,TGTGCCAGCAGCGTCGGGACAGGGGTTGGGCGTGAGCAGTTCTTC,CASSVGTGVGREQFF
TRBV19,NA,NA,TRBJ1-5,TGTGCCAGTAGTAACAGGGACGGGGCCAGGCAGCCCCAGCATTTT,CASSNRDGARQPQHF
TRBV5-4,NA,TRBD1,TRBJ2-6,TGTGCCAGCAGCACGACAGGGTCAGGGGCCAACGTCCTGACTTTC,CASSTTGSGANVLTF
TRBV27,NA,NA,TRBJ2-7,TGTGCCAGCAGTTTTTTGGGCTCGACCTACGAGCAGTACTTC,CASSFLGSTYEQYF
TRBV27,NA,TRBD2,TRBJ2-1,TGTGCCAGCAGTTTAAATTCTGGCGGGGGGACCTACAATGAGCAGTTCTTC,CASSLNSGGGTYNEQFF
TRBV7-2,NA,NA,TRBJ2-2,TGTGCCAGCAGCCGCAGATACACCGGGGAGCTGTTTTTT,CASSRRYTGELFF
TRBV2,NA,NA,TRBJ1-5,TGTGCCAGCAGTGAAAGCCATAGCAATCAGCCCCAGCATTTT,CASSESHSNQPQHF
TRBV18,NA,NA,TRBJ2-3,TGTGCCAGCTCTCGAGTAAAAAATCGAAAGGACTTGAGGGGCACAGATACGCAGTATTTT,CASSRVKNRKDLRGTDTQYF
TRBV24-1,NA,NA,TRBJ1-3,TGTGCCACCAGTGATTCCAGGGTCTCCTCTGGAAACACCATATATTTT,CATSDSRVSSGNTIYF
TRBV19,NA,TRBD2,TRBJ2-7,TGTGCCAGTAGTGATAACTCACTAGCGGGCACAACAACGTCACCCTACGAGCAGTACTTC,CASSDNSLAGTTTSPYEQYF